Listed below are T cell receptor beta chains from one sample, sequenced in a study of PD-1 blockade in classical Hodgkin lymphoma. Produced via immunoSEQ multiplex PCR; TCRdb's table is partial and in-frame only. The sample lists almost 95,000 clones; nearly 85% were seen once. The sample here was peripheral blood mononuclear cells (PBMCs), taken before the fourth cycle of nivolumab. Receptors were obtained from a human donor with classical Hodgkin lymphoma. Both conserved end residues are part of each CDR3. Fields, in order: J gene, clone size, V gene, D gene, CDR3 protein, CDR3 DNA. A D gene is named only where the DNA matches it firmly. Rows give clone size only sometimes, using once, few, many, or a class for an expanded clone.

J gene: TRBJ2-6; clone size: NA; V gene: TRBV21-1; D gene: NA; CDR3 protein: CASSKAETASSGANVLTF; CDR3 DNA: TGTGCCAGCAGCAAAGCGGAGACAGCCAGCTCTGGGGCCAACGTCCTGACTTTC
J gene: TRBJ2-3; clone size: NA; V gene: TRBV6-5; D gene: NA; CDR3 protein: CASSYIGADTQYF; CDR3 DNA: TGTGCCAGCAGTTATATAGGGGCAGATACGCAGTATTTT
J gene: TRBJ1-4; clone size: NA; V gene: TRBV5-5; D gene: NA; CDR3 protein: CASSPALAEATNEKLFF; CDR3 DNA: TGTGCCAGCAGCCCGGCGTTGGCAGAAGCAACTAATGAAAAACTGTTTTTT
J gene: TRBJ2-2; clone size: NA; V gene: TRBV9; D gene: NA; CDR3 protein: CASSVAANTGELFF; CDR3 DNA: TGTGCCAGCAGCGTAGCGGCGAACACCGGGGAGCTGTTTTTT
J gene: TRBJ2-1; clone size: NA; V gene: TRBV7-8; D gene: TRBD2; CDR3 protein: CASSLAGGTAYNEQFF; CDR3 DNA: TGTGCCAGCAGCTTAGCCGGGGGGACCGCATACAATGAGCAGTTCTTC
J gene: TRBJ2-1; clone size: NA; V gene: TRBV6-6; D gene: NA; CDR3 protein: CASRPQGFGDEQFF; CDR3 DNA: TGTGCCAGCAGACCCCAGGGTTTTGGGGATGAGCAGTTCTTC
J gene: TRBJ1-3; clone size: NA; V gene: TRBV11-2; D gene: TRBD1; CDR3 protein: CASSLDGDRVYGNTIYF; CDR3 DNA: TGTGCCAGCAGCTTAGATGGAGACAGGGTTTATGGAAACACCATATATTTT
J gene: TRBJ1-1; clone size: NA; V gene: TRBV10-2; D gene: TRBD1; CDR3 protein: CASSEPNRGTEAFF; CDR3 DNA: TGCGCCAGCAGTGAGCCTAACAGGGGGACTGAAGCTTTCTTT
J gene: TRBJ1-5; clone size: NA; V gene: TRBV30; D gene: TRBD1; CDR3 protein: CAATTQAGGSQPQHF; CDR3 DNA: TGTGCCGCGACAACCCAGGCAGGGGGCAGTCAGCCCCAGCATTTT
J gene: TRBJ2-1; clone size: NA; V gene: TRBV5-1; D gene: NA; CDR3 protein: CASRLGSSPSNEQFF; CDR3 DNA: TGCGCCAGCAGGCTAGGGTCGTCCCCCTCAAATGAGCAGTTCTTC
J gene: TRBJ2-7; clone size: NA; V gene: TRBV18; D gene: NA; CDR3 protein: CASSPPGSSYEQYF; CDR3 DNA: TGTGCCAGCTCACCACCGGGCAGCTCCTACGAGCAGTACTTC
J gene: TRBJ1-2; clone size: NA; V gene: TRBV7-2; D gene: TRBD1; CDR3 protein: CASILDRASGYTF; CDR3 DNA: TGTGCCAGCATCCTGGACAGGGCGAGTGGCTACACCTTC
J gene: TRBJ2-7; clone size: NA; V gene: TRBV5-1; D gene: NA; CDR3 protein: CASSFQGGSYEQYF; CDR3 DNA: TGCGCCAGCAGCTTCCAGGGGGGCTCCTACGAGCAGTACTTC
J gene: TRBJ2-2; clone size: NA; V gene: TRBV2; D gene: NA; CDR3 protein: CASRGGQPTGELFF; CDR3 DNA: TGTGCCAGCAGAGGCGGACAGCCCACCGGGGAGCTGTTTTTT
J gene: TRBJ1-1; clone size: NA; V gene: TRBV27; D gene: NA; CDR3 protein: CASRMIQGGGNTEAFF; CDR3 DNA: TGTGCCAGCAGGATGATCCAGGGAGGGGGGAACACTGAAGCTTTCTTT
J gene: TRBJ2-7; clone size: NA; V gene: TRBV7-2; D gene: TRBD2; CDR3 protein: CASSLELAGELSPYEQYF; CDR3 DNA: TGTGCCAGCAGCTTAGAGCTAGCGGGAGAACTAAGCCCCTACGAGCAGTACTTC
J gene: TRBJ2-5; clone size: NA; V gene: TRBV11-2; D gene: TRBD1; CDR3 protein: CASSPGGTGFETQYF; CDR3 DNA: TGTGCCAGCAGCCCCGGGGGGACAGGGTTTGAGACCCAGTACTTC
J gene: TRBJ1-2; clone size: NA; V gene: TRBV2; D gene: NA; CDR3 protein: CASSEQGSNYGYTF; CDR3 DNA: TGTGCCAGCAGTGAACAGGGGTCCAACTATGGCTACACCTTC
J gene: TRBJ2-3; clone size: NA; V gene: TRBV4-1; D gene: NA; CDR3 protein: CASSQLQLGTDTQYF; CDR3 DNA: TGCGCCAGCAGCCAACTTCAGCTCGGGACAGATACGCAGTATTTT
J gene: TRBJ2-1; clone size: NA; V gene: TRBV7-9; D gene: NA; CDR3 protein: CASSFGISSYNEQFF; CDR3 DNA: TGTGCCAGCAGCTTCGGGATTAGCTCCTACAATGAGCAGTTCTTC
J gene: TRBJ2-2; clone size: NA; V gene: TRBV5-1; D gene: NA; CDR3 protein: CASSLESRDTGELFF; CDR3 DNA: TGCGCCAGCAGCTTGGAAAGCCGGGACACCGGGGAGCTGTTTTTT
J gene: TRBJ1-1; clone size: NA; V gene: TRBV4-3; D gene: NA; CDR3 protein: CASSQEPGDYTEAFF; CDR3 DNA: TGCGCCAGCAGCCAAGAGCCGGGGGATTACACTGAAGCTTTCTTT
J gene: TRBJ2-3; clone size: once; V gene: TRBV30; D gene: NA; CDR3 protein: CAWSVNGLTDTQYF; CDR3 DNA: TGTGCCTGGAGTGTTAACGGCCTCACAGATACGCAGTATTTT
J gene: TRBJ2-1; clone size: NA; V gene: TRBV6-4; D gene: TRBD2; CDR3 protein: CASREVAGGPSNEQFF; CDR3 DNA: TGTGCCAGCAGGGAGGTAGCGGGAGGGCCCTCCAATGAGCAGTTCTTC
J gene: TRBJ1-2; clone size: NA; V gene: TRBV5-1; D gene: NA; CDR3 protein: CASSNVGASGYTF; CDR3 DNA: TGCGCCAGCAGCAACGTGGGGGCCTCTGGCTACACCTTC
J gene: TRBJ2-7; clone size: NA; V gene: TRBV27; D gene: NA; CDR3 protein: CASSLLGPPSYEQYF; CDR3 DNA: TGTGCCAGCAGTTTGCTCGGGCCCCCTTCCTACGAGCAGTACTTC